This T cell receptor (beta chain) was sequenced during a study of cytotoxic CD8 clonotypes in ibrutinib-treated CLL. The repertoire was sequenced with immunoSEQ multiplex PCR; TCRdb's copy has only in-frame clones and lacks some. This table has some 160,000 clones, roughly 80% appearing once. This clone was found once. Germline lookup yields CDR1 SGHTA and CDR2 FQGNSA. V trimming: 6 bases; J trimming: 7 bases; junction bases outside the gene matches: 7. This CDR3 comprises 14 residues. Sequenced here: PBMCs, sampled after 12 months of ibrutinib treatment. This chain uses TRBV7-2 with TRBJ2-3, with 10 bases that match TRBD2. The sequence was collected from a human donor with chronic lymphocytic leukemia. The CDR3 DNA sequence: TGTGCCAGCAGAAGCGGGGGGGCCTGGAATACGCAGTATTTT. The encoded protein is CASRSGGAWNTQYF.